The rows below give T cell receptor beta chains drawn from one sample of a study of T cell responses to AZD1222 COVID-19 vaccine. Repertoires were generated with immunoSEQ multiplex PCR, while TCRdb's copy carries only in-frame clones and drops some. The data contain more than 90,000 clones, about nine tenths of them singletons. Sequenced material: peripheral blood, taken 28 days after the second AZD1222 dose. The receptors stem from an adult who received the AZD1222 COVID-19 vaccine. CDR3s include the opening cysteine and the closing phenylalanine or tryptophan. The order of the fields is V gene, clone size, D gene, J gene, CDR3 DNA, CDR3 protein. D genes are given only for firm matches. A row's size may be missing; if present it is once, few, many or a size class.

TRBV6-6	.	.	TRBJ1-5	TGTGCCAGCGGGACATCGGGCAATCAGCCCCAGCATTTT	CASGTSGNQPQHF
TRBV2	.	.	TRBJ1-2	TGTGCCAGCAGAAAAACACTAAACCGGGACAAAGCCTATGGCTACACCTTC	CASRKTLNRDKAYGYTF
TRBV21-1	.	.	TRBJ1-3	TGTGCCAGTACTGGGGCGGAGCAGGGGTTAGAAAGGGGGCGCCGACTCGGGGACACCATATATTTT	CASTGAEQGLERGRRLGDTIYF
TRBV7-2	.	TRBD1	TRBJ2-5	TGTGCCAGCAGAACAGGGGGGGAGACCCAGTACTTC	CASRTGGETQYF
TRBV6-5	.	.	TRBJ1-1	TGTGCCACTTGCAGGACGATGAACACTGAAGCTTTCTTT	CATCRTMNTEAFF
TRBV7-2	.	.	TRBJ1-6	TGTGCCAGCAGCTTAGTAGTTTTCGGTCAGGGTGATTCACCCCTCCACTTT	CASSLVVFGQGDSPLHF
TRBV3-1/TRBV3-2	.	.	TRBJ2-7	TGTGCCAGCAGCCATGGGCGGGCAGTCTACGAGCAGTACTTC	CASSHGRAVYEQYF
TRBV4-1	.	.	TRBJ1-2	TGCGCCAGCAGCCAAGATGAATCGAACAGCTATGGCTACACCTTC	CASSQDESNSYGYTF
TRBV29-1	.	.	TRBJ1-2	TGCAGCGTTGATCTGGGGATGTATGGCTACACCTTC	CSVDLGMYGYTF
TRBV7-8	.	.	TRBJ2-7	TGTGCCAGCAGCTTCGACACAGGCAGGGCCTACGAGCAGTACTTC	CASSFDTGRAYEQYF
TRBV10-3	.	.	TRBJ1-1	TGTGCCATCAGTGAGTCGGGAGGCACTGAAGCTTTCTTT	CAISESGGTEAFF
TRBV24-1	.	.	TRBJ1-2	TGTGCCACCAGTGATCTCGGTCCCGAGTCAATCGGGGGCTACACCTTC	CATSDLGPESIGGYTF
TRBV6-5	.	TRBD1	TRBJ1-1	TGTGCCAGCAGGGAGGACAGGCTGAACACTGAAGCTTTCTTT	CASREDRLNTEAFF
TRBV5-1	.	TRBD2	TRBJ2-3	TGCGCCAGCAGCTTGGCCTCGGGGGGGCGTGTAGATACGCAGTATTTT	CASSLASGGRVDTQYF
TRBV7-7	.	TRBD2	TRBJ2-3	TGTGCCAGCAGCTTAGGACTAGCGGGGGATACGCAGTATTTT	CASSLGLAGDTQYF
TRBV27	.	.	TRBJ2-3	TGTGCCAGCAGTCCACCGACAGGTACCTTCACAGGTACGCAGTATTTT	CASSPPTGTFTGTQYF
TRBV5-1	.	.	TRBJ2-1	TGCGCCAGCAGCTTGATACAGGGAGGTAGTGAGCAGTTCTTC	CASSLIQGGSEQFF
TRBV6-5	.	TRBD1	TRBJ1-3	TGTGCCAGCAGCCGTGGGACAGCAGGTGGAAACACCATATATTTT	CASSRGTAGGNTIYF
TRBV28	once	.	TRBJ1-1	TGTGCCAGCAGTTTAAGTTCAACTGAAGCTTTCTTT	CASSLSSTEAFF
TRBV7-9	.	TRBD1	TRBJ1-2	TGTGCCAGCAGCTCGGGGACAGGGCCCGGCGGCTACACCTTC	CASSSGTGPGGYTF
TRBV27	.	TRBD2	TRBJ2-6	TGTGCCAGCAGCCCTCGCAGGGCGGGAGTTGGTGGGGCCAACGTCCTGACTTTC	CASSPRRAGVGGANVLTF
TRBV29-1	.	.	TRBJ2-7	TGCAGCGCAATGGACTACAGCTCCTACGAGCAGTACTTC	CSAMDYSSYEQYF
TRBV2	.	.	TRBJ1-4	TGTGCCAGCAGTGAGTACGGATCAACTAATGAAAAACTGTTTTTT	CASSEYGSTNEKLFF
TRBV3-1/TRBV3-2	.	TRBD1	TRBJ2-5	TGTGCCAGCAGCAGACAGGGTTACGAGACCCAGTACTTC	CASSRQGYETQYF
TRBV28	.	TRBD1	TRBJ1-5	TGTGCCAGCAGTGCCCCCCAGGGGGGAGATCAGCCCCAGCATTTT	CASSAPQGGDQPQHF
TRBV7-9	few	TRBD1	TRBJ1-6	TGTGCCAGCAGCGGGGCTTCCTTGGGGTGGACAGGGGACAATTCACCCCTCCACTTT	CASSGASLGWTGDNSPLHF
TRBV9	once	.	TRBJ1-6	TGTGCCAGCAGCGTACAAGGGGACACGGGGCCCCTCCACTTT	CASSVQGDTGPLHF
TRBV7-6	.	.	TRBJ1-1	TGTGCCAGCAGCTCTGGCCAGGGTTTCAAGGGGACTGAAGCTTTCTTT	CASSSGQGFKGTEAFF
TRBV9	.	.	TRBJ1-1	TGTGCCAGCAGCGTCTACAGGGAGAACACTGAAGCTTTCTTT	CASSVYRENTEAFF
TRBV30	.	.	TRBJ1-1	TGTGCCTGGACCAGGGGCACTGAAGCTTTCTTT	CAWTRGTEAFF
TRBV28	few	.	TRBJ2-7	TGTGCCAGCAGTTTAGGAACTTTCTACGAGCAGTACTTC	CASSLGTFYEQYF
TRBV6-5	.	.	TRBJ1-2	TGTGCCAGCAGTTACTCGAATAACAGGAACTATGGCTACACCTTC	CASSYSNNRNYGYTF
TRBV5-1	.	TRBD1	TRBJ1-4	TGCGCCAGCAGCTTGGTGGGACAGGGAACAACTAATGAAAAACTGTTTTTT	CASSLVGQGTTNEKLFF
TRBV12-3/TRBV12-4	.	.	TRBJ2-6	TGTGCCAGCAGTTTCTCTGGGGCCAACGTCCTGACTTTC	CASSFSGANVLTF